This T cell receptor beta chain appears in the sequencing data of a study of CD8+ T cells in alopecia areata. Study-level background: Oral tofacitinib (5 to 10 mg twice daily) was administered to treated patients.

cDNA prepared by RNA extraction and subsequent reverse transcription served as the template for sequencing. Profiling relied on immunoSEQ multiplex PCR, and the TCRdb table lists in-frame clones only, not all of them. The sample consists of about 140,000 clones, around 87% of them appearing once. Germline values: CDR1 SEHNR, CDR2 FQNEAQ (reference sequence). The CDR3 has 11 residues. As for this clone: A read error may produce the germline difference seen at one junction end.

The treatment here: oral pan-JAK inhibitor, 5-10 mg twice daily. Researchers gathered lesional scalp punch biopsies and peripheral blood from patients with alopecia areata. Sequenced material: CD8+ T cells sorted from blood, taken at week 4, from a patient treated with tofacitinib. This TCR derives from a human donor with alopecia areata. The chain links TRBV7-9 to TRBJ2-4; 7 positions agree with TRBD1. CDR3 in DNA: TGTGCCAGCAGCCCGACCGAGCAGGGGGACTTC. Translated, it gives CASSPTEQGDF.